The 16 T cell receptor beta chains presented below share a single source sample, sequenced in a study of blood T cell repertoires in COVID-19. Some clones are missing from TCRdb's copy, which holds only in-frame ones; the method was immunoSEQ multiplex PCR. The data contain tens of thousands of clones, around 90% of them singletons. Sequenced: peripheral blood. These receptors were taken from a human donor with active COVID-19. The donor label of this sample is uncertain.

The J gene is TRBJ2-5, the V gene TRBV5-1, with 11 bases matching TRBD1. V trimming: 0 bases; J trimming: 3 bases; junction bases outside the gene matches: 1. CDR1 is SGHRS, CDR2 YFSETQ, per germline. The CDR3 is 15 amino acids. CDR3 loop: CASSLGTGGKETQYF. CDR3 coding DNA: TGCGCCAGCAGCTTGGGGACAGGGGGCAAAGAGACCCAGTACTTC. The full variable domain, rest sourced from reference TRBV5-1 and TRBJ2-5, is KAGVTQTPRYLIKTRGQQVTLSCSPISGHRSVSWYQQTPGQGLQFLFEYFSETQRNKGNFPGRFSGRQFSNSRSEMNVSTLELGDSALYLCASSLGTGGKETQYFGPGTRLLVL.

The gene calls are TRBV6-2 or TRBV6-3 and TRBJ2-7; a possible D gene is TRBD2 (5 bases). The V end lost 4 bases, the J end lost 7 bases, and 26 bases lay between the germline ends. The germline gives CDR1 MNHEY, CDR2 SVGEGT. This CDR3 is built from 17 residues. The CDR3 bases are TGTGCCAGCAGTTCCAGCCGGGGAGCTGTGGGATTTCGGGAGCAGTACTTC. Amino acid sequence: CASSSSRGAVGFREQYF.

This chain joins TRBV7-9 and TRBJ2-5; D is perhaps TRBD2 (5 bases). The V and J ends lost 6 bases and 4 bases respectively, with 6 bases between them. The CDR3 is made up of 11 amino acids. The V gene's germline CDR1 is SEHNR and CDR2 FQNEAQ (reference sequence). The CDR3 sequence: CASRAGETQYF. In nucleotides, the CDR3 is TGTGCCAGCAGGGCGGGAGAGACCCAGTACTTC.

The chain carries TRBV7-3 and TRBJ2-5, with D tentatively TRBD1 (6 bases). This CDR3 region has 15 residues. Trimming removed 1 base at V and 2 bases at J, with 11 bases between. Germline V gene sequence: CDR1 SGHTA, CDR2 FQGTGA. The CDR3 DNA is TGTGCCAGCAGCTTAAACAGGGCCGATCAAGAGACCCAGTACTTC. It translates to CASSLNRADQETQYF.

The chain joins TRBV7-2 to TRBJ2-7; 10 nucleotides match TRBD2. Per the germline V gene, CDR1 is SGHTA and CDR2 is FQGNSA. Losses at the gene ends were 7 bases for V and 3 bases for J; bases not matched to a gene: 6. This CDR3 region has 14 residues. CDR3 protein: CASKSASGSYEQYF. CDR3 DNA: TGTGCCAGCAAATCGGCTAGCGGGAGCTACGAGCAGTACTTC. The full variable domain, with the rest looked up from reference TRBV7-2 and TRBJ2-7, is GAGVSQSPSNKVTEKGKDVELRCDPISGHTALYWYRQSLGQGLEFLIYFQGNSAPDKSGLPSDRFSAERTGGSVSTLTIQRTQQEDSAVYLCASKSASGSYEQYFGPGTRLTVT.

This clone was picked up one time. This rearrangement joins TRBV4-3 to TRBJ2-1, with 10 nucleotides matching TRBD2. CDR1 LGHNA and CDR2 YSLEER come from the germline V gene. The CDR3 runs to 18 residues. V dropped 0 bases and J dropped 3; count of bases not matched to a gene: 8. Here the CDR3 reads CASSQDFQRGGLYNEQFF. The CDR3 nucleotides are TGCGCCAGCAGCCAAGATTTTCAGCGGGGGGGCCTCTACAATGAGCAGTTCTTC.

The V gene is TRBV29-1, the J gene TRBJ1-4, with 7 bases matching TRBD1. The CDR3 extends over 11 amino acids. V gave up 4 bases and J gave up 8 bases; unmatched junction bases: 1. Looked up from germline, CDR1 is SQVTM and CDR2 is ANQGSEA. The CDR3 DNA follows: TGCAGCGTTGCCAGGGGGGAAAAACTGTTTTTT. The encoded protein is CSVARGEKLFF.

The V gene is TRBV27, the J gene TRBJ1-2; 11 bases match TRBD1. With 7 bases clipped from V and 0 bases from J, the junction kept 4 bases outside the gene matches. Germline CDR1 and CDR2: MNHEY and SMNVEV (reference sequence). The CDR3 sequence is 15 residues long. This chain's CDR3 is CASKGQGDANYGYTF. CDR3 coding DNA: TGTGCCAGCAAGGGACAGGGGGACGCTAACTATGGCTACACCTTC.

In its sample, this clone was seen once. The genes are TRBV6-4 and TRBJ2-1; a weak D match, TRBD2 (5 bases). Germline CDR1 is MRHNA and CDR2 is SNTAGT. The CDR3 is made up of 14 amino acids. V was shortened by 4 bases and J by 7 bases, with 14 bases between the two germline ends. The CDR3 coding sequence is TGTGCCAGCAGTGCGGGGTCGGGCGGGAATGAGCAGTTCTTC. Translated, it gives CASSAGSGGNEQFF.

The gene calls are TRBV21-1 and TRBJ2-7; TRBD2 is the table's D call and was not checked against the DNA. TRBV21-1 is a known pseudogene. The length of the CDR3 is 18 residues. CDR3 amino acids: CASSYLPRGLAGVYEQYF. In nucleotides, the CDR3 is TGTGCCAGCAGCTACCTCCCAAGGGGACTAGCGGGAGTCTACGAGCAGTACTTC.

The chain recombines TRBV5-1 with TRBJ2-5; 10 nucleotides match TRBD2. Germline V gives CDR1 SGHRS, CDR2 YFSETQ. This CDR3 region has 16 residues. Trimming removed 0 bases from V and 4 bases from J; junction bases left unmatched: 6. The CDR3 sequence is CASSLELAGQGETQYF. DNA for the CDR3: TGCGCCAGCAGCTTGGAACTAGCGGGGCAGGGAGAGACCCAGTACTTC.

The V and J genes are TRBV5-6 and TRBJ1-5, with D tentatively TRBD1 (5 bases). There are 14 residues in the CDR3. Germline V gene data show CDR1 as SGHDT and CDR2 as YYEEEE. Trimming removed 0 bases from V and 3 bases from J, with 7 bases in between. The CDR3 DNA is TGTGCCAGCAGCTTGGGACAGCTCAATCAGCCCCAGCATTTT. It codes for CASSLGQLNQPQHF.

The DNA for the CDR3 is TGCAGTGCTAGTCAGACTAGCGGGCACTACGAGCAGTACTTC. Translating it yields CSASQTSGHYEQYF. The chain uses TRBV20-1 and TRBJ2-7; 10 nucleotides agree with TRBD2. This CDR3 comprises 14 residues. Germline V gene sequence: CDR1 DFQATT, CDR2 SNEGSKA (reference sequence). The V and J ends lost 3 bases and 3 bases, in that order; junction bases with no gene match: 5.

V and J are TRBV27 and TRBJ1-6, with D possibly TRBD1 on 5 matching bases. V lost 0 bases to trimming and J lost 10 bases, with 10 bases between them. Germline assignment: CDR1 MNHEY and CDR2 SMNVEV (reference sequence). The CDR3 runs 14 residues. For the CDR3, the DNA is TGTGCCAGCAGTTTATCGGGGGGTTGGTCACCCCTCCACTTT. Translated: CASSLSGGWSPLHF.

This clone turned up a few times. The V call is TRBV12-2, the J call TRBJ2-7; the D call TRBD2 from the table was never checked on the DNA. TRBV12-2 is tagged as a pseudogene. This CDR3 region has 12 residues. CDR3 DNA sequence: TGTGCAAGTCGCTCAGCTACCTACGAGCAGTACTTC. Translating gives CASRSATYEQYF.

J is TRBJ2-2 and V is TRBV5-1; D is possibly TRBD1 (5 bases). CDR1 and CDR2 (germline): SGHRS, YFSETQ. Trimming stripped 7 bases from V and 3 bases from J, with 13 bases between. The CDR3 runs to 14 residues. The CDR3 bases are TGCGCCAGCGTATCAGGGCAGTACACCGGGGAGCTGTTTTTT. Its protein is CASVSGQYTGELFF.